A selection of T cell receptor beta chains follows, all from one sample in a study of Ad26.COV2.S vaccination and SARS-CoV-2 variants. Method: immunoSEQ multiplex PCR; TCRdb's copy keeps in-frame clones and lacks some. The sample yields around 300,000 clones, about 89% seen once. The material was peripheral blood, obtained in a trial of Ad26.COV2.S vaccine versus placebo. These receptors all stem from a person aged 18-60 years who received the Ad26.COV2.S COVID-19 vaccine or a placebo. Both conserved end residues are part of each CDR3. Each record gives: V gene, D gene, J gene, CDR3 length, clone size, CDR3 DNA, CDR3 protein. D genes are given only for firm matches. Clone size appears in some rows only: once, few, many, or a class for an expanded clone.

TRBV24-1	TRBD1	TRBJ2-1	15	-	TGTGCCACCAGTGACGCCGGGACAGGGAACAATGAGCAGTTCTTC	CATSDAGTGNNEQFF
TRBV5-1	TRBD1	TRBJ1-1	17	-	TGCGCCAGCAGCCCTGGACGACAGGGGCCATGGAACACTGAAGCTTTCTTT	CASSPGRQGPWNTEAFF
TRBV29-1	-	TRBJ2-4	14	once	TGCAGCGGTGTATTGGCAGAGGCCAAAAACATTCAGTACTTC	CSGVLAEAKNIQYF
TRBV18	-	TRBJ2-1	16	-	TGTGCCAGCTCACCGACTACCACCGTCTCCTACAATGAGCAGTTCTTC	CASSPTTTVSYNEQFF
TRBV7-2	-	TRBJ1-1	14	-	TGTGCCAGCAGCCCACTGCCTAAGAACACTGAAGCTTTCTTT	CASSPLPKNTEAFF
TRBV6-1	-	TRBJ1-5	18	-	TGTGCCAGCAGTGAAATAAGGGCATCATCTAATAGCAATCAGCCCCAGCATTTT	CASSEIRASSNSNQPQHF
TRBV24-1	TRBD2	TRBJ2-3	16	-	TGTGCCACCAGTGATCCCGGGCGGGAGTTATCAGATACGCAGTATTTT	CATSDPGRELSDTQYF
TRBV15	-	TRBJ1-6	16	-	TGTGCCACCAGCACGGATTACGGGGCCAGTAATTCACCCCTCCACTTT	CATSTDYGASNSPLHF
TRBV18	-	TRBJ2-7	19	-	TGTGCCAGCTCACCAGTGGAGCGGTCCTTGACGGGGGACCGATACGAGCAGTACTTC	CASSPVERSLTGDRYEQYF
TRBV20-1	TRBD2	TRBJ2-3	12	-	TGCAGTGCTAGTTCTACGCGGGGGGGCGAGAATTTT	CSASSTRGGENF
TRBV6-2/TRBV6-3	-	TRBJ1-1	13	-	TGTGCCAGCAGCCGTCGACAGGCCGCTGAAGCTTTCTTT	CASSRRQAAEAFF
TRBV3-1/TRBV3-2	-	TRBJ1-1	14	-	TGTGCCAGCAGCCAAGAGGCCGGTCATTCTGAAGCTTTCTTT	CASSQEAGHSEAFF
TRBV7-9	TRBD2	TRBJ2-7	17	-	TGTGCCAGCAGCCCCCGGGGAACGGGGGGGCTCAGTTACGAGCAGTACTTC	CASSPRGTGGLSYEQYF
TRBV9	TRBD1	TRBJ1-1	15	-	TGTGCCAGCAGCGTAGAGGGACAGGGTAGAGCTGAAGCTTTCTTT	CASSVEGQGRAEAFF
TRBV18	-	TRBJ1-6	14	-	TGTGCCAGCTCATCGGTCAGCCCCCCTTCACCCCTCCACTTT	CASSSVSPPSPLHF
TRBV30	-	TRBJ2-7	14	-	TGTGCCTCCGGGCGGACCGAAAATTCCTACGAGCAGTACTTC	CASGRTENSYEQYF
TRBV28	TRBD2	TRBJ2-3	12	-	TGTGCCAGCAGTTCCCGGGGGGAGACGCAGTATTTT	CASSSRGETQYF
TRBV6-1	-	TRBJ1-5	14	once	TGTGCCAGCAGTGAGAGACTGCTGAATCAGCCCCAGCATTTT	CASSERLLNQPQHF
TRBV5-1	-	TRBJ2-2	15	-	TGCGCCAGCAGCTTGGGCCGGGAGTCAGCCGGGGAGCTGTTTTTT	CASSLGRESAGELFF
TRBV5-5	-	TRBJ2-2	15	-	TGTGCCAGCAGCTTGGCTTCGCGATACACCGGGGAGCTGTTTTTT	CASSLASRYTGELFF
TRBV19	-	TRBJ1-4	14	-	TGTGCCAGTAGTATTAGCACAACTAATGAAAAACTGTTTTTT	CASSISTTNEKLFF
TRBV27	-	TRBJ2-3	16	-	TGTGCCAGCAGTTTGGGAGGGGGCGCGAATTCAGATACGCAGTATTTT	CASSLGGGANSDTQYF
TRBV9	-	TRBJ2-7	15	-	TGTGCCAGCAGCCCAGAAGGGAGTGGGACCTACGAGCAGTACTTC	CASSPEGSGTYEQYF
TRBV9	TRBD1	TRBJ1-2	18	few	TGTGCCAGCAGCGTAGCCCCAGGGGGCGGTATTTTAAGCTATGGCTACACCTTC	CASSVAPGGGILSYGYTF
TRBV2	-	TRBJ1-1	13	-	TGTGCCAGCAGATCTTGGAGGAACACTGAAGCTTTCTTT	CASRSWRNTEAFF
TRBV5-5	-	TRBJ1-5	15	-	TGTGCCAGCAGCTTGGGTTCAGGTACAGATCAGCCCCAGCATTTT	CASSLGSGTDQPQHF
TRBV19	-	TRBJ1-2	15	-	TGTGCCAGTAAAGGGTTCTCGGGGGGGAACTATGGCTACACCTTC	CASKGFSGGNYGYTF
TRBV10-3	-	TRBJ1-1	15	few	TGTGCCATCAGTCCCGGGAACATAAAGAACACTGAAGCTTTCTTT	CAISPGNIKNTEAFF
TRBV19	-	TRBJ1-2	10	-	TGTGCCAGTAATAACTATGGCTACACCTTC	CASNNYGYTF
TRBV29-1	TRBD1	TRBJ1-2	14	-	TGCAGCGTTTATGGAGGACAGGGTGTCTATGGCTACACCTTC	CSVYGGQGVYGYTF
TRBV6-6	-	TRBJ1-6	15	once	TGTGCCAGCAGTTATACCAGGGGTGACAATTCACCCCTCCACTTT	CASSYTRGDNSPLHF
TRBV5-5	-	TRBJ1-1	18	-	TGTGCCAGCAGCCCCCGGGGGGGCCTACTGATATTGAACACTGAAGCTTTCTTT	CASSPRGGLLILNTEAFF
TRBV30	TRBD1	TRBJ1-5	15	-	TGTGCCTGGAGTCCCTCGGACAGGGCTAATCAGCCCCAGCATTTT	CAWSPSDRANQPQHF
TRBV6-5	-	TRBJ1-5	13	few	TGTGCCAGCAGGTCAGGGAGCAATCAGCCCCAGCATTTT	CASRSGSNQPQHF
TRBV7-9	-	TRBJ1-6	14	once	TGTGCCAGCAGCTCCCGACGGGATAATTCACCCCTCCACTTT	CASSSRRDNSPLHF
TRBV28	-	TRBJ2-1	15	-	TGTGCCAGCAGTTTTAGGCGGACGGAATACAATGAGCAGTTCTTC	CASSFRRTEYNEQFF
TRBV19	-	TRBJ1-2	14	-	TGTGCCAGTAGTATCCCCAGGGATAACTATGGCTACACCTTC	CASSIPRDNYGYTF
TRBV19	-	TRBJ1-2	13	once	TGTGCCAGTAGTCACAGAGAAGACTATGGCTACACCTTC	CASSHREDYGYTF
TRBV29-1	-	TRBJ1-2	11	once	TGCAGCGTCGAAGTGAGATGGGGCTACACCTTC	CSVEVRWGYTF
TRBV19	TRBD1	TRBJ1-5	16	-	TGTGCCAGTACCAGGCTGGGGGACAGGGTGGGCCAGCCCCAGCATTTT	CASTRLGDRVGQPQHF